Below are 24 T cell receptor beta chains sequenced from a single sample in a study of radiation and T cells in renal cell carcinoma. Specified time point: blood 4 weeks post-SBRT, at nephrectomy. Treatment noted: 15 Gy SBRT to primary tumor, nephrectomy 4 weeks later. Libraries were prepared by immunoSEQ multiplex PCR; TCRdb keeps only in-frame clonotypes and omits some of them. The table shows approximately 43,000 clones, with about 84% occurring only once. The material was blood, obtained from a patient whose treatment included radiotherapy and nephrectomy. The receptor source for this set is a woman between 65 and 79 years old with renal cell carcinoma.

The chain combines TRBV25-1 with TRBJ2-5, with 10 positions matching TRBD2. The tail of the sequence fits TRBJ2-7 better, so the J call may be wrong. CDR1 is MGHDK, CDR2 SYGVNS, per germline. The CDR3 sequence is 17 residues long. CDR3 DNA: TGTGCCAGCAGCGACAGGTTTAGCGGGGGGTCCTACGACGAGCAGTACTTC. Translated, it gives CASSDRFSGGSYDEQYF.

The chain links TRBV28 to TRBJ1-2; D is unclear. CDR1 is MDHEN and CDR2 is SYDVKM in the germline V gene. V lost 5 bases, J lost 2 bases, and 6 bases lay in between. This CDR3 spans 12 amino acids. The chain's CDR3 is CASSPDNYGYTF. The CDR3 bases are TGTGCCAGCAGTCCCGACAACTATGGCTACACCTTC.

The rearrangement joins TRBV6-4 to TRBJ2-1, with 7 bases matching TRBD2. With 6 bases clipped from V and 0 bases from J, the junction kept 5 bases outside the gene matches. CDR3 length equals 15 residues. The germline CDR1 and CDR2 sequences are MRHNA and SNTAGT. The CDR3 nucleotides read TGTGCCAGCAGCACTAGCGCCAGCTCCTACAATGAGCAGTTCTTC. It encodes CASSTSASSYNEQFF.

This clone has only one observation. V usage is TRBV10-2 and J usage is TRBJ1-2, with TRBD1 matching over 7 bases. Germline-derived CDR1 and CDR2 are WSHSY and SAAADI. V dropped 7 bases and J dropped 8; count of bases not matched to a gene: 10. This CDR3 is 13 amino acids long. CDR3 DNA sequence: TGCGCCAGCACCCCCAGGGGGTCCGGGGGCTACACCTTC. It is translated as CASTPRGSGGYTF.

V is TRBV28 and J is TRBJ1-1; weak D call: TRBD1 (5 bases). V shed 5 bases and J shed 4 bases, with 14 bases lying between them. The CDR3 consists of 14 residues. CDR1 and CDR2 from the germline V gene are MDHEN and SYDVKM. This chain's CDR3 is CASSPTGTVTEAFF. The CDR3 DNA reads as TGTGCCAGCAGTCCGACCGGGACGGTCACTGAAGCTTTCTTT.

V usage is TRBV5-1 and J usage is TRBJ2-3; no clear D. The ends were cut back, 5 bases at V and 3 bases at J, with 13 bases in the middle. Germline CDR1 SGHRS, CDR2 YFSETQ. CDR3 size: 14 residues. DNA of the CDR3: TGCGCCAGCAGAGTACAGAAGGGAACAGATACGCAGTATTTT. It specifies CASRVQKGTDTQYF.

This CDR3 is CASSQAGRENYGYTF. CDR3 coding DNA: TGTGCCAGCAGCCAAGCAGGCAGAGAAAACTATGGCTACACCTTC. The rearrangement links TRBV14 to TRBJ1-2; D is unresolved. There are 15 residues in the CDR3. Trimming took off 1 base at V and 2 bases at J, with 11 bases between the two ends. Germline CDR1 reads SGHDN; CDR2 reads FVKESK.

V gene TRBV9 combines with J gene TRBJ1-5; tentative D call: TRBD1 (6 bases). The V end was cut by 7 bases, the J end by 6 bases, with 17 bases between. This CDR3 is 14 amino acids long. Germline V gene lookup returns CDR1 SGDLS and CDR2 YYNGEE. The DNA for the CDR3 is TGTGCCAGCTCTGGCGGCAGGGGAGGTCAGCCCCAGCATTTT. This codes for CASSGGRGGQPQHF.

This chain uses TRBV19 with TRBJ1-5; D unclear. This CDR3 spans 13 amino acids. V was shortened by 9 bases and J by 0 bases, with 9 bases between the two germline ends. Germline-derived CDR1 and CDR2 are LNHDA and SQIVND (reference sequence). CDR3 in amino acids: CASQLYSNQPQHF. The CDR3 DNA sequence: TGTGCCAGCCAGCTATATAGCAATCAGCCCCAGCATTTT.

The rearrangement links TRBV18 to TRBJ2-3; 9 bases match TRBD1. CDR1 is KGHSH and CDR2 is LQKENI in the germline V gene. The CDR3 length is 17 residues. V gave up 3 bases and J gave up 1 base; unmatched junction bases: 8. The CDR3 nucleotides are TGTGCCAGCTCACCCTTCGGACAGGGGACGGGCACAGATACGCAGTATTTT. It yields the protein CASSPFGQGTGTDTQYF.

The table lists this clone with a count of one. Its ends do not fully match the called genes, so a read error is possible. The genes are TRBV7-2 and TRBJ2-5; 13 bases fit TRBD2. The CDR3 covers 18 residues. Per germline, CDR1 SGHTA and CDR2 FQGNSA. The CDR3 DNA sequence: TGTGCCAGCAGCCTAGCCCCGGGACTAGCGGGGTTCCAAGAGACCCAGTACTTC. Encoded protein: CASSLAPGLAGFQETQYF. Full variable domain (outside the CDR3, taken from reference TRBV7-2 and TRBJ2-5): GAGVSQSPSNKVTEKGKDVELRCDPISGHTALYWYRQSLGQGLEFLIYFQGNSAPDKSGLPSDRFSAERTGGSVSTLTIQRTQQEDSAVYLCASSLAPGLAGFQETQYFGPGTRLLVL.

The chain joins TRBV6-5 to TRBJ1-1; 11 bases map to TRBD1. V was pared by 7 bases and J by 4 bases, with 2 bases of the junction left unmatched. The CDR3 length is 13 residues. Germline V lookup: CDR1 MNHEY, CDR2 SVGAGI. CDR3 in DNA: TGTGCCAGCAAGGACAGGGGGCCCACTGAAGCTTTCTTT. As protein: CASKDRGPTEAFF.

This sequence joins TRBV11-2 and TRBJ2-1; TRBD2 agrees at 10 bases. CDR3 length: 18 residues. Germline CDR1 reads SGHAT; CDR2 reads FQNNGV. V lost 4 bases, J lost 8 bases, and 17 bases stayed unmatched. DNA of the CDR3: TGTGCCAGCAGCTCACTACTCCGGACTAGCGGTGGAGGCGATGAGCAGTTCTTC. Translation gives CASSSLLRTSGGGDEQFF.

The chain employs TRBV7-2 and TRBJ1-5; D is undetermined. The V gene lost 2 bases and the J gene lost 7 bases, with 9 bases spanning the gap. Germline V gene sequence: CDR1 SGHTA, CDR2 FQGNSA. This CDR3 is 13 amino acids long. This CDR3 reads CASSLQRGQPQHF. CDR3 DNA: TGTGCCAGCAGCTTACAACGTGGACAGCCCCAGCATTTT.

The CDR3 DNA sequence: TGTGCCAGCAGTGAAATAGGTGAGCAGTTCTTC. Translated: CASSEIGEQFF. The chain is built from TRBV2 and TRBJ2-1; no firm D call. CDR3 length: 11 residues. Germline V gene sequence: CDR1 SNHLY, CDR2 FYNNEI. V shed 2 bases and J shed 9 bases, with 5 bases lying between them.

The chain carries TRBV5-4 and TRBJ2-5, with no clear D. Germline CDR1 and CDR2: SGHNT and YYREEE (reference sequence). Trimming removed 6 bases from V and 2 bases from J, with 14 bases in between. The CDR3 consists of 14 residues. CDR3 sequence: CASTLTGRQETQYF. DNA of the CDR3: TGTGCCAGCACTCTGACCGGGCGGCAAGAGACCCAGTACTTC.

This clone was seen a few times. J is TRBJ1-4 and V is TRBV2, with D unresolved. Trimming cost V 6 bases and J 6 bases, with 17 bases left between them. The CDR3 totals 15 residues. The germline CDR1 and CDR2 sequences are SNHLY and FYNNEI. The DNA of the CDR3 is TGTGCCAGCAGGCCACCCAAGGTGGAAGATGAAAAACTGTTTTTT. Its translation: CASRPPKVEDEKLFF.

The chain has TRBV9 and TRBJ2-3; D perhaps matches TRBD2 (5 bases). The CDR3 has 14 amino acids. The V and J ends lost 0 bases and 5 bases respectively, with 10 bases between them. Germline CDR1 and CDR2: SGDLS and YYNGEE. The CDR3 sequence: CASSVGIEGDTQYF. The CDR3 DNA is TGTGCCAGCAGCGTAGGGATTGAGGGAGATACGCAGTATTTT.

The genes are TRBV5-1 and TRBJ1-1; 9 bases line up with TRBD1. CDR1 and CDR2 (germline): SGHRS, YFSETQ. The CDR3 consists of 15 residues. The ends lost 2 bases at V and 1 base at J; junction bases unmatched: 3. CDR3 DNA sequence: TGCGCCAGCAGCTTAACAGGGGGCGAGAACACTGAAGCTTTCTTT. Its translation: CASSLTGGENTEAFF.

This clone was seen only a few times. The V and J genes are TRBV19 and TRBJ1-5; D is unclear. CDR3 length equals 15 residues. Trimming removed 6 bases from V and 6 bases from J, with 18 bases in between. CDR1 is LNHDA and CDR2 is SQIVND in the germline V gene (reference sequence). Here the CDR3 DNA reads TGTGCCAGTAGCGACTCGGGAGGGAAGGGTCAGCCCCAGCATTTT. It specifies CASSDSGGKGQPQHF.

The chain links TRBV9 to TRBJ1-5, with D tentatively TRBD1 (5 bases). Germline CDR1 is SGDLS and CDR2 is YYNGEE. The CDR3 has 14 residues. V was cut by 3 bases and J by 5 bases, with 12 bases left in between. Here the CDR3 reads CASSDSGGDQPQHF. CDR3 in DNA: TGTGCCAGCAGCGACTCTGGGGGGGATCAGCCCCAGCATTTT. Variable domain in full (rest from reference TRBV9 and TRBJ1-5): DSGVTQTPKHLITATGQRVTLRCSPRSGDLSVYWYQQSLDQGLQFLIQYYNGEERAKGNILERFSAQQFPDLHSELNLSSLELGDSALYFCASSDSGGDQPQHFGDGTRLSIL.

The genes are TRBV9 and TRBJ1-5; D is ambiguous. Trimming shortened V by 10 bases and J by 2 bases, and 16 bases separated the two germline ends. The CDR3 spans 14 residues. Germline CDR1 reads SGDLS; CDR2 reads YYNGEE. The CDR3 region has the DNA TGTGCCCGCTCATCGGGCTGGGGCAATCAGCCCCAGCATTTT. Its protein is CARSSGWGNQPQHF.

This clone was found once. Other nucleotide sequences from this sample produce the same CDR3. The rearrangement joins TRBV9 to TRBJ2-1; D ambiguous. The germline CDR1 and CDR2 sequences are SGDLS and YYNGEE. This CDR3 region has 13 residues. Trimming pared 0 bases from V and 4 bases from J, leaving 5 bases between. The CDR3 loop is CASSVGVYNEQFF. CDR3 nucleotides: TGTGCCAGCAGCGTAGGAGTTTACAATGAGCAGTTCTTC.

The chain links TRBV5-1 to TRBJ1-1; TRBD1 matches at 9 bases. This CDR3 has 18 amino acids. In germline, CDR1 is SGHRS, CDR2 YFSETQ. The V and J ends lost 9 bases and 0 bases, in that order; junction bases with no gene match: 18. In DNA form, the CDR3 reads TGCGCCATTGCCGGGACAGGGCCGAACTCTCACATGAACACTGAAGCTTTCTTT. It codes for CAIAGTGPNSHMNTEAFF.